The 5 T cell receptor beta chains below all came from one sample that was sequenced in a study of response to subunit inactivated influenza vaccine. Via MiXCR, TCRdb re-called the RT-PCR reads, giving one row per CDR3 protein. The sample yields 600,000 to 700,000 distinct CDR3 sequences, around 15% seen once. Material: PBMCs from blood, obtained 14 to 15 days before vaccination. Receptor source: a man in his fifties or sixties who received an inactivated influenza vaccine.

The chain combines TRBV18 with TRBJ2-7; the match to TRBD2 covers 7 bases. V was clipped by 6 bases and J by 6 bases; unmatched bases: 8. From germline, CDR1 is KGHSH and CDR2 LQKENI. This CDR3 spans 13 amino acids. The CDR3 DNA is TGTGCCAGCTCCCGGGGAGGGGTCGGCGAGCAGTACTTC. Amino acids: CASSRGGVGEQYF. The full variable domain, its missing parts supplied by reference TRBV18 and TRBJ2-7, is NAGVMQNPRHLVRRRGQEARLRCSPMKGHSHVYWYRQLPEEGLKFMVYLQKENIIDESGMPKERFSAEFPKEGPSILRIQQVVRGDSAAYFCASSRGGVGEQYFGPGTRLTVT.

This clonotype has only a few counts. This rearrangement joins TRBV25-1 to TRBJ2-2, with 11 bases lining up with TRBD1. The CDR3 spans 19 residues. V gave up 3 bases and J gave up 4 bases; unmatched junction bases: 13. Per germline, CDR1 MGHDK and CDR2 SYGVNS. This CDR3 reads CASSDMDRGRLRATGELFF. The CDR3 DNA follows: TGTGCCAGCAGTGATATGGACAGGGGGCGGCTTAGGGCCACCGGGGAGCTGTTTTTT.

This clonotype occurred many times. The V call is TRBV12-3 or TRBV12-4, the J call TRBJ2-7; D might be TRBD1 or TRBD2, each matching 5 bases. V was shortened by 6 bases and J by 3 bases, with 12 bases between the two germline ends. This CDR3 spans 13 amino acids. CDR3 sequence (DNA): TGTGCCAGCAGCGGGACGGCGATCTACGAGCAGTACTTC. Translating it yields CASSGTAIYEQYF.

This chain joins TRBV7-2 and TRBJ2-3; D not resolved. Trimming left V 5 bases short and J 2 bases short, with 17 bases between. The germline gives CDR1 SGHTA, CDR2 FQGNSA. The CDR3 is 16 residues long. The CDR3 DNA follows: TGTGCCAGCAGCGCCCAACACGCACGAATCACAGATACGCAGTATTTT. It specifies CASSAQHARITDTQYF.

The chain is built from TRBV4-2 and TRBJ2-7, with 8 positions matching TRBD1. V was clipped by 0 bases and J by 5 bases; unmatched bases: 9. The germline V gene has CDR1 LGHNA and CDR2 YNFKEQ. The CDR3 runs 16 residues. CDR3 in amino acids: CASSQDEGRGQDEQYF. The CDR3 region has the DNA TGTGCCAGCAGCCAAGATGAGGGCAGGGGGCAGGACGAGCAGTACTTC.